This record concerns one T cell receptor (beta chain) sequence. This specimen belongs to a study of blood T cell repertoires in COVID-19. Overall study: Donors in the United States, Italy and Spain gave samples during acute or convalescent COVID-19. In each case, the material was cDNA or gDNA derived from T cells, B-cell-depleted T cells, or PBMCs.

Authors' data handling: Estimation of nucleated cell counts relied on the amplification of reference gene primers. Clones were read by immunoSEQ multiplex PCR, and TCRdb kept only the in-frame ones, dropping some. V and J calls and clone size are as listed in that table; D and trimming were resolved from the DNA. This table holds some 27,000 clones, roughly three quarters found once. The CDR3 is 15 amino acids. The V and J ends lost 4 bases and 7 bases respectively, with 17 bases between them. Per germline, CDR1 SGHRS and CDR2 YFSETQ. This TCR came from a man between 65 and 85 years old with acute or convalescent COVID-19. The sequencing sample was made of peripheral blood. The chain has TRBV5-1 and TRBJ2-2; possibly TRBD2 for D (6 bases). CDR3 DNA: TGCGCCAGCAGCGTAGTCGCGGGGTCCGACGGGGAGCTGTTTTTT. Translation gives CASSVVAGSDGELFF.